This TCR beta chain was identified in a study of blood T cell repertoires in COVID-19. For the study at large: COVID-19 samples collected from the United States, Italy and Spain covered acute and convalescent phases. From T cells, B-cell-depleted T cells, or PBMCs came the material, which was cDNA or gDNA.

Per the original data handling: Reference gene primer amplification gave estimated nucleated cell counts. Measured with immunoSEQ multiplex PCR; TCRdb has only the in-frame clones, and not every one. V, J and clone size are those of that table, while D and trimming were read from the DNA. The sample gives some 150,000 clones, 80% of which show up once; just over 0.55% is in the top ten. The germline V and J ends were trimmed by 5 bases and 5 bases, with 13 bases remaining between them. Looked up from germline, CDR1 is ENHRY and CDR2 is SYGVKD. There are 14 residues in the CDR3. This chain connects TRBV10-3 to TRBJ2-1; D is possibly TRBD1 (6 bases). The sample consisted of peripheral blood. The sequence came from a man between 60 and 75 years old with acute or convalescent COVID-19. The CDR3 is CAISNNRDNNEQFF. Written as DNA, the CDR3 is TGTGCCATCAGTAACAACAGGGATAACAATGAGCAGTTCTTC.